The 22 T cell receptor beta chains below were found in one sample sequenced in a study of lymphopenia after photon versus proton radiotherapy. The repertoire was sequenced with immunoSEQ multiplex PCR; TCRdb's copy has only in-frame clones and lacks some. The profile shows approximately 16,000 clones, 80% to 90% of them singletons. Sequencing used peripheral blood, obtained from a patient treated with proton-based radiotherapy. The receptors stem from a man in his 70s with pancreatic cancer.

The J gene is TRBJ1-2, the V gene TRBV27; possible D gene TRBD1, 5 bases. The CDR3 has 14 residues. Germline V gene lookup returns CDR1 MNHEY and CDR2 SMNVEV (reference sequence). V lost 5 bases, J lost 0 bases, and 10 bases lay in between. CDR3 nucleotides: TGTGCCAGCAGTATCCAGGGAGCTAACTATGGCTACACCTTC. Translation: CASSIQGANYGYTF.

This clone was seen more than once but under ten times. The chain has TRBV30 and TRBJ1-1, with D perhaps matching TRBD1 (5 bases). CDR3 length: 12 amino acids. Germline V gene sequence: CDR1 GTSNPN, CDR2 SVGIG (reference sequence). The V and J ends lost 4 bases and 1 base respectively, with 7 bases between them. In nucleotides, the CDR3 is TGTGCCTGGACGCAGGGGAACACTGAAGCTTTCTTT. Amino acids: CAWTQGNTEAFF.

The gene calls are TRBV7-9 and TRBJ1-1; 9 bases line up with TRBD1. The CDR3 sequence is 13 residues long. CDR1 and CDR2 from the germline V gene are SEHNR and FQNEAQ (reference sequence). Losses at the gene ends were 6 bases for V and 5 bases for J; bases not matched to a gene: 4. DNA for the CDR3: TGTGCCAGCAGTCGTGGACAGGGGACTGAAGCTTTCTTT. Its protein is CASSRGQGTEAFF.

Only one count was recorded for this clone. V is TRBV5-4 and J is TRBJ2-1; 11 nucleotides line up with TRBD2. CDR3 length equals 15 residues. V shed 3 bases and J 3 bases; nucleotides not matched to a gene: 2. The germline V gene has CDR1 SGHNT and CDR2 YYREEE (reference sequence). Written as DNA, the CDR3 is TGTGCCAGCAGCTCCGGGACTAGCGGCTACAATGAGCAGTTCTTC. Translating gives CASSSGTSGYNEQFF.

This chain joins TRBV7-6 and TRBJ2-1, with 11 bases lining up with TRBD1. From germline, CDR1 is SGHVS and CDR2 FNYEAQ. J lost 4 bases, V lost 5 bases, and 19 bases had no gene match. The length of the CDR3 is 20 residues. The CDR3 coding sequence is TGTGCCAGCAGCCACGACAAATTCGGGACAGGGGGGGCGAGATACAATGAGCAGTTCTTC. Protein sequence: CASSHDKFGTGGARYNEQFF.

This chain links TRBV30 with TRBJ1-2, with a possible D match to TRBD1 (5 bases). The germline CDR1 and CDR2 sequences are GTSNPN and SVGIG (reference sequence). Trimming took off 3 bases at V and 8 bases at J, with 19 bases between the two ends. The CDR3 totals 14 residues. The CDR3 DNA is TGTGCCTGGAGGAGTTGGGGGGGACTCGGCGGCTACACCTTC. Its translation: CAWRSWGGLGGYTF.

The rearrangement uses TRBV19 and TRBJ2-3; tentatively, D is TRBD2 (6 bases). Trimming cost V 6 bases and J 5 bases, with 18 bases left between them. CDR1 is LNHDA, CDR2 SQIVND, per germline (reference sequence). The CDR3 is 15 residues long. The CDR3 sequence is CASSTGTLGVDTQYF. CDR3 coding DNA: TGTGCCAGTAGCACGGGGACTCTAGGCGTAGATACGCAGTATTTT.

A remark on this clone: An end of the junction does not agree with germline; a read error may underlie this. The genes are TRBV4-2 and TRBJ2-7; either TRBD1 or TRBD2 may fit D (7 bases each). The germline V gene has CDR1 LGHNA and CDR2 YNFKEQ. This CDR3 is built from 15 residues. In nucleotides, the CDR3 is TGTGCCAGCAGCTCAAGGGTCGACAGGGACTACGGGCAGTACTTC. This sequence encodes CASSSRVDRDYGQYF.

The V call is TRBV7-2, the J call TRBJ1-2, with TRBD1 matching 7 bases. From germline, CDR1 is SGHTA and CDR2 FQGNSA. The CDR3 has 17 amino acids. V shed 1 base, J shed 4 bases, and the junction held 12 bases outside the gene matches. CDR3 amino acids: CASSLVGTARTSYGYTF. As DNA, the CDR3 is TGTGCCAGCAGCTTAGTGGGGACAGCCCGGACGTCCTATGGCTACACCTTC. The full variable domain, its missing parts supplied by reference TRBV7-2 and TRBJ1-2, is GAGVSQSPSNKVTEKGKDVELRCDPISGHTALYWYRQSLGQGLEFLIYFQGNSAPDKSGLPSDRFSAERTGGSVSTLTIQRTQQEDSAVYLCASSLVGTARTSYGYTFGSGTRLTVV.

The chain carries TRBV5-8 and TRBJ1-6, with a tentative D call TRBD1 (6 bases). Trimming shortened V by 4 bases and J by 3 bases, and 11 bases separated the two germline ends. Germline V gives CDR1 SGHTS, CDR2 YDEGEE. The CDR3 spans 15 residues. The CDR3 coding sequence is TGTGCCAGCAGCGTCAGGGGATACTATAATTCACCCCTCCACTTT. Translated: CASSVRGYYNSPLHF.

V and J are TRBV20-1 and TRBJ1-3, with D unresolved. Germline V lookup: CDR1 DFQATT, CDR2 SNEGSKA (reference sequence). This CDR3 contains 11 residues. The V and J ends lost 6 bases and 2 bases respectively, with 5 bases between them. The CDR3 coding sequence is TGCAGTGCAGGGACTGGAAACACCATATATTTT. It yields the protein CSAGTGNTIYF.

This clone was seen a few times. This chain links TRBV18 with TRBJ2-3, with 9 bases that match TRBD1. This CDR3 spans 15 amino acids. J gave up 3 bases and V 4 bases, and 5 bases lay outside the gene matches. Germline assignment: CDR1 KGHSH and CDR2 LQKENI. The CDR3 region has the DNA TGTGCCAGCTCACGAATACAGGGGGCAACAGATACGCAGTATTTT. This translates into CASSRIQGATDTQYF.

The chain combines TRBV4-1 with TRBJ1-6; possible D gene TRBD1, 5 bases. Trimming took off 5 bases at V and 7 bases at J, with 18 bases between the two ends. The CDR3 consists of 16 residues. CDR1 is MGHRA, CDR2 YSYEKL, per germline. CDR3 region: CASSTSGEIPNSPLHF. CDR3 DNA sequence: TGCGCCAGCAGCACCTCGGGGGAAATCCCAAATTCACCCCTCCACTTT.

The genes are TRBV5-1 and TRBJ2-5; 11 nucleotides agree with TRBD2. Germline V gene data show CDR1 as SGHRS and CDR2 as YFSETQ. The junction had 10 bases not matched to a gene; V was cut back by 0 bases and J by 0 bases. The CDR3 contains 19 residues. The CDR3 is CASSLVAGLAGGNQETQYF. DNA of the CDR3: TGCGCCAGCAGCTTGGTTGCGGGGCTAGCGGGGGGAAACCAAGAGACCCAGTACTTC.

This clone appeared a single time. The chain links TRBV5-1 to TRBJ2-3; 7 nucleotides align to TRBD2. With 0 bases clipped from V and 2 bases from J, the junction kept 6 bases outside the gene matches. The length of the CDR3 is 16 residues. The germline CDR1 and CDR2 sequences are SGHRS and YFSETQ. In DNA, the CDR3 is TGCGCCAGCAGCTTGGGGCTAGCGGTCGCCACAGATACGCAGTATTTT. It translates to CASSLGLAVATDTQYF.

The chain recombines TRBV6-5 with TRBJ2-5; possibly TRBD1 for D (6 bases). The germline V gene has CDR1 MNHEY and CDR2 SVGAGI. CDR3 length: 15 amino acids. The V and J ends lost 4 bases and 2 bases respectively, with 14 bases between them. The CDR3 sequence is CASSSSRQAQETQYF. The CDR3, as DNA: TGTGCCAGCAGTTCCTCGAGACAGGCGCAAGAGACCCAGTACTTC.

The rearrangement links TRBV6-5 to TRBJ1-2; no definite D call. The CDR3 sequence is 13 residues long. The germline V gene has CDR1 MNHEY and CDR2 SVGAGI. V was pared by 2 bases and J by 0 bases, with 4 bases between. The CDR3 loop is CASSYGANYGYTF. CDR3 DNA sequence: TGTGCCAGCAGTTACGGAGCTAACTATGGCTACACCTTC.

The J gene is TRBJ1-1, the V gene TRBV29-1; 8 bases are shared with TRBD1. This CDR3 spans 14 amino acids. The V gene's germline CDR1 is SQVTM and CDR2 ANQGSEA. Trimming at V came to 4 bases and at J to 3 bases, leaving 7 bases not matched to a gene. The CDR3 DNA sequence: TGCAGCGTTGGGGACAGGCGGCGGGACACTGAAGCTTTCTTT. Protein product: CSVGDRRRDTEAFF.

The CDR3 here is CASSEFLSGRARDGELFF. The CDR3, as DNA: TGTGCCAGCAGTGAATTTTTATCCGGGAGGGCCCGAGACGGGGAGCTGTTTTTT. The chain is built from TRBV6-1 and TRBJ2-2; TRBD2 agrees at 8 bases. Trimming removed 2 bases from V and 7 bases from J; junction bases left unmatched: 15. Germline V lookup: CDR1 MNHNS, CDR2 SASEGT. The CDR3 totals 18 residues.

This rearrangement joins TRBV5-1 to TRBJ2-7; 10 bases are a match to TRBD2. Unmatched junction bases numbered 6, after V lost 6 bases and J lost 3 bases. This CDR3 comprises 14 residues. CDR1 is SGHRS and CDR2 is YFSETQ in the germline V gene. The CDR3 protein is CASKVAGGVYEQYF. CDR3 coding DNA: TGCGCCAGCAAGGTAGCGGGAGGCGTCTACGAGCAGTACTTC.

This clone qualifies as medium-sized. The chain employs TRBV6-1 and TRBJ1-2, with D unclear. The V end was cut by 6 bases, the J end by 4 bases, with 9 bases between. This CDR3 comprises 12 residues. The germline V gene has CDR1 MNHNS and CDR2 SASEGT. The CDR3 loop reads CASSPNLYGYTF. CDR3 sequence (DNA): TGTGCCAGCAGCCCGAATCTCTATGGCTACACCTTC.

The chain couples TRBV6-1 to TRBJ2-7; 13 bases align to TRBD2. Germline assignment: CDR1 MNHNS and CDR2 SASEGT. V lost 6 bases, J lost 9 bases, and 8 bases stayed unmatched. CDR3 length: 14 amino acids. The chain's CDR3 is CASRGTSGIRGQYF. The CDR3 coding sequence is TGTGCCAGCAGAGGGACTAGCGGGATCCGAGGGCAGTACTTC.